The TCR beta chain under discussion was sequenced for a study of cytomegalovirus exposure and HLA in healthy donors. Study background: There were 100 million to 120 million unique TCR beta sequences, drawn from about 179 million T cells, in an earlier analysis.

The CDR3 spans 15 residues. V was clipped by 4 bases and J by 5 bases, with 15 bases between them. The germline V gene encodes CDR1 SGHRS and CDR2 YFSETQ. Both 60 Vbeta primers and 13 Jbeta primers went into the PCR. Only in-frame clones appear in the TCRdb table, and some are missing; sequencing was by immunoSEQ multiplex PCR. The profile shows about 150,000 clones, 60% to 75% of them singletons. The material sequenced was PBMCs. The origin of this receptor is a man aged 25 to 40 in good health and CMV-seronegative. The genes are TRBV5-1 and TRBJ2-2; D perhaps matches TRBD1 (7 bases). CDR3 in amino acids: CASSPRQGGTGELFF. CDR3 DNA: TGCGCCAGCAGCCCCAGACAGGGAGGTACCGGGGAGCTGTTTTTT.